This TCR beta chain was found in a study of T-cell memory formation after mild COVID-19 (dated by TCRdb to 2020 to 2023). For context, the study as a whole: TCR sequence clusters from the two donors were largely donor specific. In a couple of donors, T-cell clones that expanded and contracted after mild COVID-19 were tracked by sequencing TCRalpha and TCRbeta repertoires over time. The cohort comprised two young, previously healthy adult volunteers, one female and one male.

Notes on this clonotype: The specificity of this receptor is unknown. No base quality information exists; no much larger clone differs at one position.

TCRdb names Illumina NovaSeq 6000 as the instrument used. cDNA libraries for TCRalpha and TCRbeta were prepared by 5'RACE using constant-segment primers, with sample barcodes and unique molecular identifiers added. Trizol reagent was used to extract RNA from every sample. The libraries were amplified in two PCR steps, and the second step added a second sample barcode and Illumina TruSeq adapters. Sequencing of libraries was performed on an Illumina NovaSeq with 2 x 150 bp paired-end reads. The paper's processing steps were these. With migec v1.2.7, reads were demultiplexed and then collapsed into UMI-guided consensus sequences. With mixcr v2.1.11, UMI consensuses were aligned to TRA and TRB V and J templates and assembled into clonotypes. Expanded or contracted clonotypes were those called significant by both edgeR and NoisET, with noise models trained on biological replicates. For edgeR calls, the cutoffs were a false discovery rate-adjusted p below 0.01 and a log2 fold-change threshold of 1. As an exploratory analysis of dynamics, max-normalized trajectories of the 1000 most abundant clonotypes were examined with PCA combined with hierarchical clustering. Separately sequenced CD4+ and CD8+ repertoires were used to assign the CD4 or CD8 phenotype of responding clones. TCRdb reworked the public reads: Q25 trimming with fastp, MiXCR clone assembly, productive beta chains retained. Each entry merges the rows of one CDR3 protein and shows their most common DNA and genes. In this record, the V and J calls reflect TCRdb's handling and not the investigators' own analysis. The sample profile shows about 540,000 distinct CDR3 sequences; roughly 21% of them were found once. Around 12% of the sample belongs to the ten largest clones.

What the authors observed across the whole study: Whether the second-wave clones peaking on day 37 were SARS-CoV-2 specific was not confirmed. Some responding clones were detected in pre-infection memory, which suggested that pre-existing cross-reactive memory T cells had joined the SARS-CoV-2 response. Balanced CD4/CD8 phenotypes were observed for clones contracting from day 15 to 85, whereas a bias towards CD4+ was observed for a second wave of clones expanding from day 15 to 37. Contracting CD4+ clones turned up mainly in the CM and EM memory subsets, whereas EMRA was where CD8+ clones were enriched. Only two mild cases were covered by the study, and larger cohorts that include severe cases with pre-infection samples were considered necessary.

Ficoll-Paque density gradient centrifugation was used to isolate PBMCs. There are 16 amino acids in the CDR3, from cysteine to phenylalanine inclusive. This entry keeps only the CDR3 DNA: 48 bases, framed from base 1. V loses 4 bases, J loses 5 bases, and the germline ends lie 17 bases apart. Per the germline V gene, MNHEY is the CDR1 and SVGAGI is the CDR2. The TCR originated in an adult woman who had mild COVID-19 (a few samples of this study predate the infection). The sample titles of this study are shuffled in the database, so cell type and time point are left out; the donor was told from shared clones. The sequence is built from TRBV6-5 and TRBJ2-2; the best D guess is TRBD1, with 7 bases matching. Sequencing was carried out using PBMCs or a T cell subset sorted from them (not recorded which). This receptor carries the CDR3 CASSSLRQGGTGELFF. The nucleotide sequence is TGTGCCAGCAGTTCATTACGCCAGGGGGGAACCGGGGAGCTGTTTTTT.